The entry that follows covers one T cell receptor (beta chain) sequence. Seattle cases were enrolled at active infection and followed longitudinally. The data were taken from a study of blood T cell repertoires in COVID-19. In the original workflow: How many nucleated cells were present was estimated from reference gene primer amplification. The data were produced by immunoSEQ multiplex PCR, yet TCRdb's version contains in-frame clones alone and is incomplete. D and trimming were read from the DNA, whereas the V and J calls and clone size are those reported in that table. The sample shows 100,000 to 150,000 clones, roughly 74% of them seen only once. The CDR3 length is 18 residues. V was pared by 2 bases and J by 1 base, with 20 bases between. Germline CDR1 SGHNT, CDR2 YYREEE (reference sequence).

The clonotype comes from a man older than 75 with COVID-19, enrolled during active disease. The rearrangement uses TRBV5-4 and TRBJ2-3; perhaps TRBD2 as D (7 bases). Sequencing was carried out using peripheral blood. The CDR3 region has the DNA TGTGCCAGCAGCTTAGGGCGGTGGGGGGGCCTTGGCACAGATACGCAGTATTTT. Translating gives CASSLGRWGGLGTDTQYF.